A single sample gave rise to the 8 T cell receptor beta chains below, sequenced in a study of chemoradiotherapy in HPV16-positive cancers. Produced via immunoSEQ multiplex PCR; TCRdb's table is partial and in-frame only. The table has about 340 clones, 89% seen once. Sequencing was performed on tumor tissue, taken from a patient who underwent chemoradiotherapy. All receptors come from a human donor with HPV-associated anogenital cancer.

The J gene is TRBJ1-2, the V gene TRBV7-2; 12 nucleotides agree with TRBD1. Trimming removed 5 bases from V and 8 bases from J; junction bases left unmatched: 12. The CDR3 sequence is 16 residues long. Germline V CDR1 and CDR2: SGHTA, FQGNSA. The CDR3 nucleotides are TGTGCCAGCAGCCCCCCCTGGGGGACAGGGGGCCCGGGCTACACCTTC. Protein sequence: CASSPPWGTGGPGYTF. Full variable domain (missing parts from reference TRBV7-2 and TRBJ1-2): GAGVSQSPSNKVTEKGKDVELRCDPISGHTALYWYRQSLGQGLEFLIYFQGNSAPDKSGLPSDRFSAERTGGSVSTLTIQRTQQEDSAVYLCASSPPWGTGGPGYTFGSGTRLTVV.

The chain combines TRBV1 with TRBJ1-1. TRBV1 is a documented pseudogene. This CDR3 comprises 13 residues. CDR3 region: CTSSQWGSAEAFF. CDR3 nucleotide sequence: TGCACCAGCAGCCAATGGGGTAGCGCTGAAGCTTTCTTT.

V is TRBV6-1 and J is TRBJ1-2; D unresolved. The germline V gene has CDR1 MNHNS and CDR2 SASEGT. Between the trimmed V and J ends, which lost 2 bases and 3 bases, there was a span of 7 bases. The CDR3 length is 13 residues. CDR3 sequence reads: CASSERQDYGYTF. The DNA for the CDR3 is TGTGCCAGCAGTGAACGGCAGGACTATGGCTACACCTTC.

The CDR3 spells CATSGTSVGTQYF. For the CDR3, the DNA is TGTGCCACCAGTGGGACTAGCGTGGGGACCCAGTACTTC. The chain joins TRBV15 to TRBJ2-5; 10 bases line up with TRBD2. Germline trimming cut 6 bases from V and 7 bases from J; bases unmatched to any gene: 5. Per germline, CDR1 LNHNV and CDR2 YYDKDF (reference sequence). This CDR3 comprises 13 residues.

The genes are TRBV7-2 and TRBJ1-3, with D uncertain. This CDR3 region has 14 residues. Germline V gene lookup returns CDR1 SGHTA and CDR2 FQGNSA. With 4 bases removed from V and 4 bases from J, the gap between germline ends came to 11 bases. The CDR3 DNA reads TGTGCCAGCAGCTCCCAGTCGTTCGGAAACACCATATATTTT. This gives the protein CASSSQSFGNTIYF.

The chain couples TRBV19 to TRBJ2-1; D remains unclear. CDR1 and CDR2 (germline): LNHDA, SQIVND (reference sequence). CDR3 size: 13 residues. Trimming pared 11 bases from V and 4 bases from J, leaving 15 bases between. In DNA form, the CDR3 reads TGTGCCTCACGTCGGGCGGAATACAATGAGCAGTTCTTC. Translating it yields CASRRAEYNEQFF.

The chain joins TRBV6-1 to TRBJ2-1, with 9 bases fitting TRBD1. CDR1 and CDR2 from the germline V gene are MNHNS and SASEGT. V gave up 6 bases and J gave up 6 bases; unmatched junction bases: 6. The CDR3 extends over 14 amino acids. The CDR3 loop reads CASRPDRGGNEQFF. CDR3 DNA sequence: TGTGCCAGCAGGCCGGACAGGGGAGGCAATGAGCAGTTCTTC.

The rearrangement links TRBV29-1 to TRBJ2-7; TRBD1 matches at 9 bases. CDR3 size: 13 residues. Trimming cost V 5 bases and J 5 bases; bases outside gene matches: 7. CDR1 is SQVTM and CDR2 is ANQGSEA in the germline V gene. Here the CDR3 reads CSVSGTGNHEQYF. DNA for the CDR3: TGCAGCGTTTCCGGGACAGGGAACCACGAGCAGTACTTC.